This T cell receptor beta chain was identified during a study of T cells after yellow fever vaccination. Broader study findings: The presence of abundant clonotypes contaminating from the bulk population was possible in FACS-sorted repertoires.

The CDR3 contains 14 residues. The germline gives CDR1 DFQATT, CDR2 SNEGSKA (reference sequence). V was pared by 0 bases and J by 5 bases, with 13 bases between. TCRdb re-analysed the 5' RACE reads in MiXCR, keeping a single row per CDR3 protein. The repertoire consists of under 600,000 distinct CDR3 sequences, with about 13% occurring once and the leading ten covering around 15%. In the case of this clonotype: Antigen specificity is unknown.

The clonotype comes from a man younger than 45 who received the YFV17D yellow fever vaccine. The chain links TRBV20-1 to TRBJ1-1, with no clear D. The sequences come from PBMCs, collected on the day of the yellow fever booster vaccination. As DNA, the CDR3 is TGCAGTGCTAGAGATGGGGTGAGGAGTACTGAAGCTTTCTTT. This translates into CSARDGVRSTEAFF.